This is a list of T cell receptor beta chains from one sample in a study of blood T cell repertoires in COVID-19. Sequencing used immunoSEQ multiplex PCR; TCRdb keeps in-frame clones, though not all of them. This table holds 75,000 to 95,000 clones, 80% to 90% found once. What was sequenced was peripheral blood. These TCRs come from a man aged 45-65 years with active COVID-19. The CDR3 runs from the conserved cysteine through the conserved F or W. D genes are given only for firm matches. Size values are once, few and many counts, or a class for expanded clones, and some rows have none.

TRBJ2-1 TRBD2 TRBV5-1 - TGCGCCAGCAGCTTGATAGCGGGAGGGTTCAATGAGCAGTTCTTC CASSLIAGGFNEQFF
TRBJ2-1 TRBD2 TRBV27 once TGTGCCAGCAGTCCCCCGATTAGCGGGGGGGCCTACAATGAGCAGTTCTTC CASSPPISGGAYNEQFF
TRBJ1-1 - TRBV9 - TGTGCCAGCAGCGTAGAAGCGCAGAACACTGAAGCTTTCTTT CASSVEAQNTEAFF
TRBJ2-7 TRBD2 TRBV13 once TGTGCCAGCTCCCTCGGGGGGGGTTACTACGAGCAGTACTTC CASSLGGGYYEQYF
TRBJ2-7 TRBD2 TRBV4-2 few TGTGCCAGCAGCCAAGAATTTGCGGGAGGGCCCGAGCAGTACTTC CASSQEFAGGPEQYF
TRBJ2-5 TRBD2 TRBV9 - TGTGCCAGCAGCGTAGGCTTCACTAGCGGGGGGGCTCGAGAGACCCAGTACTTC CASSVGFTSGGARETQYF
TRBJ1-1 - TRBV5-4 - TGTGCCAGCAGCTTTACAGGAGAATATGAAGCTTTCTTT CASSFTGEYEAFF
TRBJ1-5 TRBD1 TRBV18 - TGTGCCAGCTCACCATTTACAGGGGGGTACAATCAGCCCCAGCATTTT CASSPFTGGYNQPQHF
TRBJ1-2 - TRBV28 - TGTGCCAGCACCCCCGGCTATGGCTACACCTTC CASTPGYGYTF
TRBJ2-7 TRBD2 TRBV5-4 - TGTGCCAGCAGCGCCTCCGCTAGCGGAACCTACGAGCAGTACTTC CASSASASGTYEQYF
TRBJ2-5 - TRBV19 - TGTGCCAGTAGTTACTCGCTCCGGTGGGAGACCCAGTACTTC CASSYSLRWETQYF
TRBJ2-6 - TRBV9 - TGTGCCAGCAGCGTCTCACAGGGAGTTGGGGCCAACGTCCTGACTTTC CASSVSQGVGANVLTF
TRBJ2-3 TRBD2 TRBV6-1 - TGTGCCAGCAGTGAACTAGCGGGGGGGCCAGATACGCAGTATTTT CASSELAGGPDTQYF
TRBJ1-3 TRBD1 TRBV9 - TGTGCCAGCAGCGTAGCTACGGGGGACAGCGGAAACACCATATATTTT CASSVATGDSGNTIYF
TRBJ1-6 TRBD1 TRBV5-5 few TGTGCCAGCAGCTTTGAGGACAGGGCGAGGTCACCCCTCCACTTT CASSFEDRARSPLHF
TRBJ1-6 - TRBV5-1 - TGCGCCAGCAGCTTGGAGGGGCCGGAGGGGTTTTCACCCCTCCACTTT CASSLEGPEGFSPLHF
TRBJ2-7 TRBD1 TRBV19 - TGTGCCATTGAACCCAGGGACAGGTGGGTCGAGCAGTACTTC CAIEPRDRWVEQYF
TRBJ1-5 TRBD1 TRBV18 - TGTGCCAGCTCACCTTCGGGACAGGGGGTCGGTCAGCCCCAGCATTTT CASSPSGQGVGQPQHF
TRBJ2-2 - TRBV5-6 - TGTGCCAGCAGGTCTGCAGGGGTGAACACCGGGGAGCTGTTTTTT CASRSAGVNTGELFF
TRBJ2-2 TRBD2 TRBV5-4 - TGTGCCAGCAGCTTCGGCGGGAGGGCCGGCACCGGGGAGCTGTTTTTT CASSFGGRAGTGELFF
TRBJ2-7 - TRBV6-5 - TGTGCCAGCAGTTTCGGACCAAGGAGGGAGCAGTACTTC CASSFGPRREQYF
TRBJ2-1 - TRBV6-1 - TGTGCCAGCAGTGACAGATTCTCGGGGAATGAGCAGTTCTTC CASSDRFSGNEQFF
TRBJ2-1 TRBD2 TRBV10-3 - TGTGCCATCGCGGCGGGGTCTAGCGGGAGTAATGAGCAGTTCTTC CAIAAGSSGSNEQFF
TRBJ2-3 TRBD2 TRBV5-1 - TGCGCCAGCAGCTTGCGACTAGCGGGAGGCACAGATACGCAGTATTTT CASSLRLAGGTDTQYF
TRBJ1-4 TRBD1 TRBV5-5 - TGTGCCAGCAGCGTGGGACAGACAACTAATGAAAAACTGTTTTTT CASSVGQTTNEKLFF
TRBJ2-5 - TRBV5-1 - TGCGCCAGCAGCTTGGACGGGGAGACCCAGTACTTC CASSLDGETQYF
TRBJ1-6 TRBD1 TRBV10-3 - TGTGCCATCAGTGAGGGACAGGGGGGACGTTCACCCCTCCACTTT CAISEGQGGRSPLHF
TRBJ2-3 TRBD1 TRBV7-3 - TGTGCCAGCAGCTTAAACGGACAGGGGATGTTGGCAGATACGCAGTATTTT CASSLNGQGMLADTQYF
TRBJ1-4 - TRBV7-9 - TGTGCCAGCAGCCCGAGAGAGGCAACTAATGAAAAACTGTTTTTT CASSPREATNEKLFF
TRBJ2-3 TRBD2 TRBV3-1/TRBV3-2 few TGTGCCAGCAGCCCCCTAGCGGGAGGAGATACGCAGTATTTT CASSPLAGGDTQYF
TRBJ2-2 TRBD1 TRBV7-8 - TGTGCCAGCAGCTTCCGACAGGGGAACACCGGGGAGCTGTTTTTT CASSFRQGNTGELFF
TRBJ2-1 TRBD2 TRBV5-6 - TGTGCCAGCAGTTCTAGCGGGAGATCGATTTTCAATGAGCAGTTCTTC CASSSSGRSIFNEQFF
TRBJ2-1 - TRBV27 once TGTGCCAGCAGTCGAACGCCGGACTCCTCCAATGAGCAGTTCTTC CASSRTPDSSNEQFF
TRBJ1-1 TRBD1 TRBV20-1 once TGCAGTGCGCAAACCGGGACAGGCCGACACTTT CSAQTGTGRHF
TRBJ1-1 - TRBV27 - TGTGCCAGCAGTTTAATTAGGGGCACTGAAGCTTTCTTT CASSLIRGTEAFF
TRBJ2-3 - TRBV19 - TGTGCCAGTAGTATAGTCCCTAGCGCAGATACGCAGTATTTT CASSIVPSADTQYF
TRBJ2-7 - TRBV12-3/TRBV12-4 - TGTGCCAGCAGTTTAACTGTCTACGAGCAGTACTTC CASSLTVYEQYF
TRBJ2-3 - TRBV4-2 - TGTGCCAGCAGCCAAGGGTTGGCTCGAGATACGCAGTATTTT CASSQGLARDTQYF
TRBJ2-1 TRBD2 TRBV2 - TGTGCCAGCAGTCGGGGGACTAGCGGGGGGTCAGAGCAGTTCTTC CASSRGTSGGSEQFF
TRBJ2-1 TRBD2 TRBV11-2 - TGTGCCAGCAGCTTAAGGGGAGGGTGGGATGAGCAGTTCTTC CASSLRGGWDEQFF
TRBJ2-7 TRBD1 TRBV2 - TGTGCCAGCTCACAGGGGGGTTCCCCTCGGGAGCAGTACTTC CASSQGGSPREQYF
TRBJ2-6 - TRBV7-2 - TGTGCCAGCATCGAGGTTGTTGGGGCCAACGTCCTGACTTTC CASIEVVGANVLTF
TRBJ1-1 TRBD1 TRBV18 - TGTGCCAGCTCACCAGGACAGGTAGCTGAAGCTTTCTTT CASSPGQVAEAFF
TRBJ1-4 - TRBV4-1 - TGCGCCAGCAGCCAAAGGCCGGGTAGTAGTGAAAAACTGTTTTTT CASSQRPGSSEKLFF
TRBJ2-2 TRBD2 TRBV5-1 - TGCGCCAGCAGCCTCGGTAGCGGGAGTAGTACCGGGGAGCTGTTTTTT CASSLGSGSSTGELFF
TRBJ1-1 - TRBV29-1 - TGCAGCGTTAATACCGGGAGACCTTTCGGCACTGAAGCTTTCTTT CSVNTGRPFGTEAFF
TRBJ2-7 TRBD1 TRBV3-1/TRBV3-2 - TGTGCCAGCAGCGGGACAGGGGCTAACGAGCAGTACTTC CASSGTGANEQYF
TRBJ2-1 TRBD2 TRBV28 - TGTGCCAGCATCGAGCGGGGGGAGTCCTACAATGAGCAGTTCTTC CASIERGESYNEQFF
TRBJ2-3 TRBD2 TRBV28 - TGTGCCAGCAGTTTGGGACTAGCGGGAGGGCGGGTCCCAGATACGCAGTATTTT CASSLGLAGGRVPDTQYF
TRBJ1-2 TRBD1 TRBV29-1 - TGCAGCGCTTTGGGGGGAACAGGGGCAAGCTATGGCTACACCTTC CSALGGTGASYGYTF
TRBJ1-2 - TRBV10-3 few TGTGCCATCAGTGAGACACAGAACTATGGCTACACCTTC CAISETQNYGYTF
TRBJ1-1 - TRBV19 few TGTGCCAGCCTCGCGAAAGCATTATCGTTGAACACTGAAGCTTTCTTT CASLAKALSLNTEAFF
TRBJ2-3 TRBD2 TRBV6-2/TRBV6-3 - TGTGCCAGCAGTTACTCGAGGGCGGGAGACCCGGATACGCAGTATTTT CASSYSRAGDPDTQYF
TRBJ1-2 TRBD1 TRBV6-5 - TGTGCCAGCAGTTACTCAGGGACAGGGACCTATGGCTACACCTTC CASSYSGTGTYGYTF
TRBJ2-5 - TRBV28 - TGTGCCAGCAGTTTATTCGGTAGAGGGAGCCAAGAGACCCAGTACTTC CASSLFGRGSQETQYF